The clone carrying this T cell receptor beta chain has a count of ten or more. TCRdb re-analysed the 5' RACE reads in MiXCR, keeping a single row per CDR3 protein. The table has about 70,000 distinct CDR3 sequences, about 11% seen once; the top ten hold approximately 4.5%. This record belongs to a study of early T cells in non-severe SARS-CoV-2 infection. The V end lost 1 base, the J end lost 1 base, and 14 bases lay between the germline ends. CDR3 length: 15 residues. The germline CDR1 and CDR2 sequences are DFQATT and SNEGSKA (reference sequence). The source of this sequence is an adult who was a healthcare worker with PCR-confirmed SARS-CoV-2 infection or an uninfected control (not recorded which). Sequencing was performed on whole blood. The chain recombines TRBV20-1 with TRBJ2-7; D may be TRBD1 or TRBD2 (6 bases each). Here the CDR3 reads CSARVLGGPSYEQYF. The CDR3 DNA follows: TGCAGTGCTAGAGTCTTGGGGGGCCCGTCCTACGAGCAGTACTTC.